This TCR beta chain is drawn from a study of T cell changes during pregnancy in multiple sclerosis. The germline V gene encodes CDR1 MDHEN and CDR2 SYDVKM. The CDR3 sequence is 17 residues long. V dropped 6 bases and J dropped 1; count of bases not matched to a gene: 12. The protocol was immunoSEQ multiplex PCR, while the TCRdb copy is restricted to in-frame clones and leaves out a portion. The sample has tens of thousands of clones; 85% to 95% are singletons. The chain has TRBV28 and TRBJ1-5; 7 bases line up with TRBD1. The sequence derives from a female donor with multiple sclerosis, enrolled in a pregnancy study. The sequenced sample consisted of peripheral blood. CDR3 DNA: TGTGCCAGCAGCCCGGGACAGTGGTTTGACAGCAATCAGCCCCAGCATTTT. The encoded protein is CASSPGQWFDSNQPQHF.